Included here is one T cell receptor (beta chain) sequence, with context. V was clipped by 3 bases and J by 5 bases; unmatched bases: 7. The CDR3 has 14 amino acids. The germline V gene has CDR1 SGHRS and CDR2 YFSETQ. Only in-frame clones appear in the TCRdb table, and some are missing; sequencing was by immunoSEQ multiplex PCR. Of 65,000 to 90,000 clones listed, roughly 89% were seen once; the top ten hold 9.3%. This record belongs to a study of T cell responses to AZD1222 COVID-19 vaccine. This clonotype originated in an adult who received the AZD1222 COVID-19 vaccine. The chain has TRBV5-1 and TRBJ1-2; 7 bases agree with TRBD1. This specimen consisted of peripheral blood, obtained 28 days after the second AZD1222 dose. The CDR3 coding sequence is TGCGCCAGCAGCTCCTACGGGACAGATTATGGCTACACCTTC. Residues: CASSSYGTDYGYTF.